This T cell receptor (beta chain) was observed in a study of beta chain features in type 1 diabetes. Study-wide background: Examination spanned around 110,000,000 sorted cells from all samples. Study results and limitations: It was not settled here whether HLA type affects TCRB rearrangement.

Only a few counts were recorded for this clone. Antigen unknown. Trimming cost V 3 bases and J 1 base, with 6 bases left between them. Germline V gene lookup returns CDR1 SGHAT and CDR2 FQNNGV. CDR3 length equals 13 residues. Each of the CD4+ naive, central memory, regulatory and stem cell-like memory populations was sorted via CD45RO/CCR7/CD25/CD127/CD95/CD27. The authors reverse transcribed all of the isolated RNA, so sequencing captured expressed TCRB transcripts. The protocol was immunoSEQ multiplex PCR, while the TCRdb copy is restricted to in-frame clones and leaves out a portion. The repertoire holds about 290,000 clones, with about 8% as singletons.

The chain has TRBV11-2 and TRBJ1-1; D not resolved. The sequence came from a woman between 18 and 29 years old in good health. What was sequenced was central memory CD4+ T cells from blood. CDR3 protein: CASSFQPNTEAFF. Here the CDR3 DNA reads TGTGCCAGCAGCTTCCAACCGAACACTGAAGCTTTCTTT. The complete variable domain, with remaining parts taken from reference TRBV11-2 and TRBJ1-1, reads EAGVAQSPRYKIIEKRQSVAFWCNPISGHATLYWYQQILGQGPKLLIQFQNNGVVDDSQLPKDRFSAERLKGVDSTLKIQPAKLEDSAVYLCASSFQPNTEAFFGQGTRLTVV.